The clone carrying this T cell receptor (beta chain) was counted a single time. Its specificity is unknown. These data originate in a study of T cells after posttransplantation cyclophosphamide. Whole-study results and caveats: Tissue-infiltrating T cells from skin or gut overlapped little with blood T cells.

Sequencing was performed with immunoSEQ multiplex PCR; in TCRdb, only in-frame clones are kept and a portion is missing. The sample carries some 61,000 clones, just over 90% recorded once. The CDR3 has 14 residues. Germline CDR1 and CDR2: MNHEY and SVGAGI. Trimming stripped 3 bases from V and 4 bases from J, with 9 bases between. This rearrangement joins TRBV6-5 to TRBJ2-2; D unresolved. This clonotype was obtained from a young woman in good health and a related stem cell transplant donor. The sample comprised PBMCs. DNA of the CDR3: TGTGCCAGCAGTTATGACCCAGCCACCGGGGAGCTGTTTTTT. Its protein product is CASSYDPATGELFF.